This TCR beta chain is drawn from a study of control samples from healthy donors and cancer patients. Sequencing was performed with immunoSEQ multiplex PCR; in TCRdb, only in-frame clones are kept and a portion is missing. The sample has 110,000 to 150,000 clones, around 90% seen once. The germline gives CDR1 KGHSH, CDR2 LQKENI. This CDR3 comprises 16 residues. Trimming pared 0 bases from V and 4 bases from J, leaving 12 bases between. Sequenced input: blood. The origin of this receptor is a man in his thirties or forties in good health. The gene calls are TRBV18 and TRBJ2-2, with D possibly being TRBD1 (5 bases). The CDR3 loop reads CASSPPTTDLTGELFF. The CDR3, as DNA: TGTGCCAGCTCACCACCGACGACAGACCTCACCGGGGAGCTGTTTTTT.